This TCR beta chain was profiled in a study of blood T cells in healthy people across ages. Sample-barcoded 5' priming and a J-beta primer mix drove a second PCR of 7 to 11 cycles. All cDNA molecules were each tagged by a template-switch adaptor with 12 random nucleotides. From the 5' RACE reads, TCRdb called clonotypes with MiXCR, one entry per CDR3 protein. The table records around 850,000 distinct CDR3 sequences, 35% to 40% of them present only once. Trimming took 3 bases from V and 10 from J, leaving 22 bases between them. CDR1 is GTSNPN, CDR2 SVGIG, per germline (reference sequence). This CDR3 is built from 15 residues.

Input material: blood. The genes are TRBV30 and TRBJ2-1; D is possibly TRBD2 (5 bases). The TCR was taken from a man younger than 30 in good health. The CDR3 bases are TGTGCCTGGAGCATCGTCATGGGGTCCAGCGGAGAGCAGTTCTTC. It codes for CAWSIVMGSSGEQFF.